There are a few counts of the clone carrying this TCR beta chain. CDR1 is MNHEY and CDR2 is SVGEGT in the germline V gene. The V and J ends lost 7 bases and 0 bases respectively, with 12 bases between them. This CDR3 has 14 residues. The data were taken from a study of T cells in Graves' hyperthyroidism and ophthalmopathy. Authors of the study amplified TCR beta CDR3 regions from RNA transcripts. The TCR CDR3 was amplified in a first-round RT-PCR using the HTBI primer set. Each CDR3 protein gets one entry after TCRdb re-called the multiplex PCR reads with MiXCR. The sample carries under 350,000 distinct CDR3 sequences, approximately 17% recorded once.

The clonotype originates from a woman aged 55 to 70 with Graves' ophthalmopathy. This chain links TRBV6-2 or TRBV6-3 with TRBJ1-1; D is perhaps TRBD1 (5 bases). Sequencing was carried out using blood. The CDR3 coding sequence is TGTGCCAGCACCATCGACAGACTGAACACTGAAGCTTTCTTT. Protein: CASTIDRLNTEAFF.